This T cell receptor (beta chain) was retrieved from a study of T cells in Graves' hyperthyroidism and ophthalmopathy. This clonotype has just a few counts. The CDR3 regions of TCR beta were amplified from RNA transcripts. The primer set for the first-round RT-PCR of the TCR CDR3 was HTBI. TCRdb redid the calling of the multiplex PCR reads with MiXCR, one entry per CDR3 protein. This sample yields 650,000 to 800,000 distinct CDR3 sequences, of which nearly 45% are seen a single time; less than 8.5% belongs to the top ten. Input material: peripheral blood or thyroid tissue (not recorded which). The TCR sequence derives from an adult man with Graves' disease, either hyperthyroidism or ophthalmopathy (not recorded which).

CDR3 nucleotides: TGCAGCGTCCGGGACAGGGACTACTACGAGCAGTACTTC. Protein: CSVRDRDYYEQYF. The rearrangement uses TRBV29-1 and TRBJ2-7, with 9 bases aligning to TRBD1. Germline trimming cut 6 bases from V and 3 bases from J; bases unmatched to any gene: 6. This CDR3 region has 13 residues. Germline CDR1 reads SQVTM; CDR2 reads ANQGSEA.